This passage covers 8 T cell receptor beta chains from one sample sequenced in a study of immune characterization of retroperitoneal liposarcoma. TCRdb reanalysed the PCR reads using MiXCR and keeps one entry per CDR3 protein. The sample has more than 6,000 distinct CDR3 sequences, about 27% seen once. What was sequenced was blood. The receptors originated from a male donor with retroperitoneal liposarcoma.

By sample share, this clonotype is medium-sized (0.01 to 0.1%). The CDR3 nucleotides read TGTGCCAGCAGTGAGGGGACTAGCGGGGTATTTTTTGAGCAGTTCTTC. It is translated as CASSEGTSGVFFEQFF. This chain links TRBV6-1 with TRBJ2-1; TRBD2 matches at 13 bases. The CDR3 spans 16 residues. Germline V gene lookup returns CDR1 MNHNS and CDR2 SASEGT. The J segment lost 9 bases and the V segment lost 3 bases, leaving 8 bases of the junction unmatched.

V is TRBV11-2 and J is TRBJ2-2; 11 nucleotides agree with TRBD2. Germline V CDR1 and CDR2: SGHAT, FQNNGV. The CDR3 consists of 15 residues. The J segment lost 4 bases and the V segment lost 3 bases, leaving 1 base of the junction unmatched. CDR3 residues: CASSFGLAGTGELFF. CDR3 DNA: TGTGCCAGCAGCTTTGGACTAGCGGGCACCGGGGAGCTGTTTTTT.

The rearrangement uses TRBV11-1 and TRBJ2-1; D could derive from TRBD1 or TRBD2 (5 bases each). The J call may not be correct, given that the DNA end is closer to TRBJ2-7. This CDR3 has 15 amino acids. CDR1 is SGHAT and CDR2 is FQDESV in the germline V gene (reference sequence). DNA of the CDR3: TGTGCCAGCAGCCCCCCCCTGGGACCTACCTACGAGCAGTACTTC. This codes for CASSPPLGPTYEQYF.

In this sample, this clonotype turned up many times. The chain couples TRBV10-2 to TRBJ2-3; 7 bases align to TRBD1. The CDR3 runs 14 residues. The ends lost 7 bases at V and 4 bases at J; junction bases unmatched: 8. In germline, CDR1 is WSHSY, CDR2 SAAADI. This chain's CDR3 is CASKLQGQADTQYF. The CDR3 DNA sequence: TGCGCCAGCAAATTACAGGGGCAGGCAGATACGCAGTATTTT.

CDR3 residues: CASSSRGGYGYTF. For the CDR3, the DNA is TGTGCCAGCAGCTCCCGGGGTGGCTATGGCTACACCTTC. This rearrangement joins TRBV11-1 to TRBJ1-2; D remains ambiguous. The germline V gene has CDR1 SGHAT and CDR2 FQDESV (reference sequence). The CDR3 is made up of 13 amino acids. V lost 4 bases, J lost 4 bases, and 10 bases lay in between.

This CDR3 reads CASSPDRGYSPLHF. DNA for the CDR3: TGTGCCAGCAGTCCGGACAGGGGGTATTCACCCCTCCACTTT. This chain joins TRBV12-3 or TRBV12-4 and TRBJ1-6; 10 nucleotides align to TRBD1. The CDR3 covers 14 residues. V was pared by 5 bases and J by 8 bases, with 3 bases of the junction left unmatched.

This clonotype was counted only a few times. CDR3 DNA sequence: TGTGCCAGCAGGGGGGACAGCGAAGAGACCCAGTACTTC. Protein sequence: CASRGDSEETQYF. The chain links TRBV12-3 or TRBV12-4 to TRBJ2-1, with 7 positions matching TRBD1. TRBJ2-5 explains the end of the DNA better; the J call may be wrong. CDR3 length: 13 amino acids.

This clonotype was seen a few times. The CDR3 DNA follows: TGTGCCAGCAGTTACTCCGGTAGCGGGACCGGGGAGCTGTTTTTT. It is translated as CASSYSGSGTGELFF. This chain uses TRBV6-5 with TRBJ2-2; 7 bases line up with TRBD2. V gave up 0 bases and J gave up 5 bases; unmatched junction bases: 3. Germline lookup yields CDR1 MNHEY and CDR2 SVGAGI. CDR3 size: 15 residues.